This paragraph covers one TCR beta chain sequence. Its antigen remains unidentified. CDR3 length: 13 residues. The V segment lost 4 bases and the J segment 4 bases; nucleotides outside the gene matches: 0. CDR1 and CDR2 (germline): MNHEY, SVGAGI. The data derive from a study of OX40 agonist ivuxolimab in advanced cancers. Points from the study as a whole: Blood T cells, both CD4+ and CD8+, expanded clonally by week 6 at 0.1 to 3.0 mg/kg.

Generated by immunoSEQ multiplex PCR, the TCRdb table keeps only in-frame clones and is missing some. The sample contains more than 45,000 clones, about 83% of which appear only once. The sequence was collected from an adult with an advanced solid tumor such as melanoma, head and neck, liver or kidney cancer. The rearrangement uses TRBV6-5 and TRBJ2-1; 8 bases line up with TRBD2. The source was CD4+ or CD8+ T cells sorted from blood, collected in a trial of the OX40 agonist ivuxolimab. The CDR3: CASSLAGYNEQFF. The CDR3 region has the DNA TGTGCCAGCAGTTTAGCGGGATACAATGAGCAGTTCTTC.